These T cell receptor beta chains were read from a single sample in a study of cytomegalovirus exposure and HLA in healthy donors. Profiled with immunoSEQ multiplex PCR; TCRdb holds only in-frame clones, not every one. The repertoire table contains fewer than 150,000 clones. The sequencing sample was made of PBMCs. The receptors were sampled from a woman aged 55-69 years in good health and CMV-seronegative. The CDR3 runs from the conserved cysteine through the conserved F or W. A D gene is named only where the DNA matches it firmly.

V gene: TRBV27
J gene: TRBJ2-1
D gene: NA
CDR3 DNA: TGTGCCAGCAGTTTTAGGAGGGGTCAAATGAATGAGCAGTTCTTC
CDR3 protein: CASSFRRGQMNEQFF

V gene: TRBV6-5
J gene: TRBJ2-7
D gene: NA
CDR3 DNA: TGTGCCAGCAGTTACAAAGGACTGCACGAGCAGTACTTC
CDR3 protein: CASSYKGLHEQYF

V gene: TRBV12-5
J gene: TRBJ2-2
D gene: TRBD1
CDR3 DNA: TGTGCTAGTGGTTTGGCCCTGACAGGGAAGACCGGGGAGCTGTTTTTT
CDR3 protein: CASGLALTGKTGELFF

V gene: TRBV27
J gene: TRBJ1-5
D gene: TRBD1
CDR3 DNA: TGTGCCAGCAGCGCATCCACAGGGGATCTCAATCAGCCCCAGCATTTT
CDR3 protein: CASSASTGDLNQPQHF

V gene: TRBV10-1
J gene: TRBJ2-3
D gene: TRBD2
CDR3 DNA: TGCGCCAGCACCGGGACTAGCGGCGGGCAGTATTTT
CDR3 protein: CASTGTSGGQYF

V gene: TRBV15
J gene: TRBJ2-2
D gene: NA
CDR3 DNA: TGTGCCACCAGAGTACTTCGTAGCACCGGGGAGCTGTTTTTT
CDR3 protein: CATRVLRSTGELFF

V gene: TRBV7-6
J gene: TRBJ1-1
D gene: TRBD1
CDR3 DNA: TGTGCCAGCAGCCGACAGGGAAATATGAACACTGAAGCTTTCTTT
CDR3 protein: CASSRQGNMNTEAFF

V gene: TRBV2
J gene: TRBJ2-5
D gene: TRBD2
CDR3 DNA: TGTGCCAGCATAGCGGGGCAAGAGACCCAGTACTTC
CDR3 protein: CASIAGQETQYF

V gene: TRBV2
J gene: TRBJ1-4
D gene: NA
CDR3 DNA: TGTGCCAGCAGTGCCCTCTCGGTGGGCCATGAAAAACTGTTTTTT
CDR3 protein: CASSALSVGHEKLFF

V gene: TRBV27
J gene: TRBJ2-5
D gene: NA
CDR3 DNA: TGTGCCAGCAGTTTGGACAACCAAGAGACCCAGTACTTC
CDR3 protein: CASSLDNQETQYF

V gene: TRBV5-1
J gene: TRBJ2-3
D gene: TRBD2
CDR3 DNA: TGCGCCAGCAGCTTGGGCGGGACTAGCGGGGGGCCGGGTACAGATACGCAGTATTTT
CDR3 protein: CASSLGGTSGGPGTDTQYF

V gene: TRBV5-1
J gene: TRBJ1-6
D gene: TRBD1
CDR3 DNA: TGCGCCAGCAGCCAGGACAGGGCGATTGGGGGATCACCCCTCCACTTT
CDR3 protein: CASSQDRAIGGSPLHF

V gene: TRBV9
J gene: TRBJ1-4
D gene: TRBD1
CDR3 DNA: TGTGCCAGCAGCCCTTCTGCACAGGGGCGCGAAAAACTGTTTTTT
CDR3 protein: CASSPSAQGREKLFF

V gene: TRBV2
J gene: TRBJ1-2
D gene: NA
CDR3 DNA: TGTGCCAGCAGTGAACAGGGTAATGGCTACACCTTC
CDR3 protein: CASSEQGNGYTF

V gene: TRBV10-3
J gene: TRBJ2-3
D gene: NA
CDR3 DNA: TGTGCCATCAGTCGTAATCCCACGGGATCTAGCACAGATACGCAGTATTTT
CDR3 protein: CAISRNPTGSSTDTQYF

V gene: TRBV4-1
J gene: TRBJ2-7
D gene: NA
CDR3 DNA: TGCGCCAGCAGCCAATTGTCCCCCTACGAGCAGTACTTC
CDR3 protein: CASSQLSPYEQYF

V gene: TRBV5-1
J gene: TRBJ2-5
D gene: NA
CDR3 DNA: TGCGCCAGCAGCTTGGACGGGCAAGAGACCCAGTACTTC
CDR3 protein: CASSLDGQETQYF

V gene: TRBV6-1
J gene: TRBJ2-1
D gene: TRBD1
CDR3 DNA: TGTGCCAGCAAAACCCGGGACAGGGCCTACAATGAGCAGTTCTTC
CDR3 protein: CASKTRDRAYNEQFF

V gene: TRBV5-1
J gene: TRBJ1-4
D gene: TRBD1
CDR3 DNA: TGCGCCAGCAGCTCCCAGGGGGCGGGCGGTGAAAAACTGTTTTTT
CDR3 protein: CASSSQGAGGEKLFF

V gene: TRBV6-5
J gene: TRBJ1-1
D gene: TRBD1
CDR3 DNA: TGTGCCAGCAGCCCGACACAGGGGTGGACTGAAGCTTTCTTT
CDR3 protein: CASSPTQGWTEAFF

V gene: TRBV18
J gene: TRBJ1-3
D gene: NA
CDR3 DNA: TGTGCCAGCTCGGCAACGACGGGGATAGGCGCTGGAAACACCATATATTTT
CDR3 protein: CASSATTGIGAGNTIYF

V gene: TRBV5-4
J gene: TRBJ1-2
D gene: NA
CDR3 DNA: TGTGCCAGCAGTTACGCCACAAACTATGGCTACACCTTC
CDR3 protein: CASSYATNYGYTF

V gene: TRBV7-8
J gene: TRBJ1-2
D gene: TRBD1
CDR3 DNA: TGTGCCAGCAGCTTAGTCGGACAGGCTGGCTACACCTTC
CDR3 protein: CASSLVGQAGYTF

V gene: TRBV19
J gene: TRBJ2-5
D gene: NA
CDR3 DNA: TGTGCCAGTTCGGGACTCCTAGGGCCAGAGACCCAGTACTTC
CDR3 protein: CASSGLLGPETQYF

V gene: TRBV19
J gene: TRBJ1-1
D gene: NA
CDR3 DNA: TGTGCCAGTAGTATTAAGTGGGGGCGTCTGAACACTGAAGCTTTCTTT
CDR3 protein: CASSIKWGRLNTEAFF

V gene: TRBV19
J gene: TRBJ2-7
D gene: TRBD2
CDR3 DNA: TGTGCCAGTAGGAAAAGCCACGGACTAGCGGGTAACTACGAGCAGTACTTC
CDR3 protein: CASRKSHGLAGNYEQYF

V gene: TRBV2
J gene: TRBJ2-2
D gene: NA
CDR3 DNA: TGTGCCGGCCGATCGGGTCCGTTGGAATCCGGGGAGCTGTTTTTT
CDR3 protein: CAGRSGPLESGELFF

V gene: TRBV7-9
J gene: TRBJ1-1
D gene: TRBD1
CDR3 DNA: TGTGCCAGCAGCAAGAACTCCGGGACAGAGGAAGCTTTCTTT
CDR3 protein: CASSKNSGTEEAFF

V gene: TRBV28
J gene: TRBJ1-2
D gene: TRBD1
CDR3 DNA: TGTGCCAGCAGACCGGGACAGGCCTATGGCTACACCTTC
CDR3 protein: CASRPGQAYGYTF

V gene: TRBV5-1
J gene: TRBJ2-2
D gene: NA
CDR3 DNA: TGCGCCAGCAGCTTGGAAGTCAGCACCGGGGAGCTGTTTTTT
CDR3 protein: CASSLEVSTGELFF

V gene: TRBV19
J gene: TRBJ1-1
D gene: TRBD1
CDR3 DNA: TGTGCCAGTAGTATTAATCAGGGGGCACGAGAAGCTTTCTTT
CDR3 protein: CASSINQGAREAFF

V gene: TRBV5-4
J gene: TRBJ1-1
D gene: NA
CDR3 DNA: TGTGCCAGCAGCTTGGAAACTTTTGGGCGGCGGGGGCACACTGAAGCTTTCTTT
CDR3 protein: CASSLETFGRRGHTEAFF

V gene: TRBV5-1
J gene: TRBJ2-5
D gene: TRBD1
CDR3 DNA: TGCGCCAGCAGCTTCGGACAGGGGAGGAAAGAGACCCAGTACTTC
CDR3 protein: CASSFGQGRKETQYF

V gene: TRBV6-1
J gene: TRBJ2-7
D gene: TRBD2
CDR3 DNA: TGTGCCAGCAGTGGGGCTAGCGGGGGTTCCTACGAGCAGTACTTC
CDR3 protein: CASSGASGGSYEQYF

V gene: TRBV11-2
J gene: TRBJ2-7
D gene: TRBD1
CDR3 DNA: TGTGCCAGCAGCTCGGACAGGGGTCTTTCCCACGAGCAGTACTTC
CDR3 protein: CASSSDRGLSHEQYF

V gene: TRBV7-3
J gene: TRBJ2-2
D gene: TRBD2
CDR3 DNA: TGTGCCAGCAGCTTCGCGGGGGGATCTACAACCGGGGAGCTGTTTTTT
CDR3 protein: CASSFAGGSTTGELFF

V gene: TRBV2
J gene: TRBJ2-7
D gene: NA
CDR3 DNA: TGTGCCAGCAGTGGGGGGACTCCTAACTACGAGCAGTACTTC
CDR3 protein: CASSGGTPNYEQYF

V gene: TRBV4-1
J gene: TRBJ1-6
D gene: NA
CDR3 DNA: TGCGCCAGCAGCCCTCGGGGGGTTTCACCCCTCCACTTT
CDR3 protein: CASSPRGVSPLHF

V gene: TRBV28
J gene: TRBJ2-1
D gene: TRBD2
CDR3 DNA: TGTGCCAGCAGTAGCGGGGGGATAATCTACAATGAGCAGTTCTTC
CDR3 protein: CASSSGGIIYNEQFF

V gene: TRBV7-2
J gene: TRBJ1-1
D gene: NA
CDR3 DNA: TGTGCCAGCACAAACAGGTTGAACACTGAAGCTTTCTTT
CDR3 protein: CASTNRLNTEAFF

V gene: TRBV6-6
J gene: TRBJ1-1
D gene: TRBD1
CDR3 DNA: TGTGCCAGCAGTCAAAGGGACAGGCCGCTCACTGAAGCTTTCTTT
CDR3 protein: CASSQRDRPLTEAFF

V gene: TRBV10-3
J gene: TRBJ1-3
D gene: NA
CDR3 DNA: TGTGCCATCAGTGAGTCATCCAGGGTAATTGGAAACACCATATATTTT
CDR3 protein: CAISESSRVIGNTIYF

V gene: TRBV6-1
J gene: TRBJ2-5
D gene: TRBD2
CDR3 DNA: TGTGCCAGCCTCCTAGCGGGAGTTCAGGAGACCCAGTACTTC
CDR3 protein: CASLLAGVQETQYF

V gene: TRBV4-2
J gene: TRBJ2-1
D gene: TRBD2
CDR3 DNA: TGTGCCAGCAGCCAAAGTCCCGGGGGGAGCTCCTACAATGAGCAGTTCTTC
CDR3 protein: CASSQSPGGSSYNEQFF

V gene: TRBV7-9
J gene: TRBJ1-1
D gene: NA
CDR3 DNA: TGTGCCAGCAGCCGCGTGGGAGGGAACACTGAAGCTTTCTTT
CDR3 protein: CASSRVGGNTEAFF

V gene: TRBV28
J gene: TRBJ2-2
D gene: NA
CDR3 DNA: TGTGCCAGCAGTTTGGGGGGTATCACCGGGGAGCTGTTTTTT
CDR3 protein: CASSLGGITGELFF

V gene: TRBV7-2
J gene: TRBJ1-6
D gene: NA
CDR3 DNA: TGTGCCAGCAGCCTCGACAGCAGCTCCTATAATTCACCCCTCCACTTT
CDR3 protein: CASSLDSSSYNSPLHF

V gene: TRBV10-1
J gene: TRBJ2-1
D gene: NA
CDR3 DNA: TGCGCCAGCAGCAGGGATCTGAGCTCCTACAATGAGCAGTTCTTC
CDR3 protein: CASSRDLSSYNEQFF

V gene: TRBV9
J gene: TRBJ2-6
D gene: NA
CDR3 DNA: TGTGCCAGCAGCGTAAGTGGCCCCCTCTCTGGGGCCAACGTCCTGACTTTC
CDR3 protein: CASSVSGPLSGANVLTF

V gene: TRBV30
J gene: TRBJ1-6
D gene: NA
CDR3 DNA: TGTGCCTGGAGTGTTCTAGGAGGGATAAGCTCCTATAATTCACCCCTCCACTTT
CDR3 protein: CAWSVLGGISSYNSPLHF

V gene: TRBV7-9
J gene: TRBJ2-1
D gene: NA
CDR3 DNA: TGTGCCAGCAGCTTAGTGGACTTTCTCGATGAGCAGTTCTTC
CDR3 protein: CASSLVDFLDEQFF

V gene: TRBV6-5
J gene: TRBJ2-2
D gene: NA
CDR3 DNA: TGTGCCAGCACCCAACAGGAAAACACCGGGGAGCTGTTTTTT
CDR3 protein: CASTQQENTGELFF

V gene: TRBV5-3
J gene: TRBJ1-1
D gene: NA
CDR3 DNA: TGTGCCAGAAGCGCGATTGAGTACACTGAAGCTTTCTTT
CDR3 protein: CARSAIEYTEAFF

V gene: TRBV6-5
J gene: TRBJ2-1
D gene: TRBD2
CDR3 DNA: TGTGCCAGCAGTTACACTCTTAGCGGGGTTAACAATGAGCAGTTCTTC
CDR3 protein: CASSYTLSGVNNEQFF

V gene: TRBV7-2
J gene: TRBJ2-1
D gene: NA
CDR3 DNA: TGTGCCAGCACCGGAGGAGGGAGTAACAATGAGCAGTTCTTC
CDR3 protein: CASTGGGSNNEQFF

V gene: TRBV7-9
J gene: TRBJ2-7
D gene: TRBD1
CDR3 DNA: TGTGCCAGCAGCTTATCTCAGGGGGCTTACGAGCAGTACTTC
CDR3 protein: CASSLSQGAYEQYF

V gene: TRBV7-9
J gene: TRBJ2-1
D gene: TRBD2
CDR3 DNA: TGTGCCAGCCGGGAGGGAGGCGGCAATGAGCAGTTCTTC
CDR3 protein: CASREGGGNEQFF

V gene: TRBV19
J gene: TRBJ2-2
D gene: TRBD1
CDR3 DNA: TGTGCCAGTAGTATTATACAGGGGGCAATCACCGGGGAGCTGTTTTTT
CDR3 protein: CASSIIQGAITGELFF

V gene: TRBV7-2
J gene: TRBJ1-1
D gene: TRBD1
CDR3 DNA: TGTGCCAGCAGCCTCGACGGACAGGGGTCCACTGAAGCTTTCTTT
CDR3 protein: CASSLDGQGSTEAFF